The 23 T cell receptor beta chains given below trace back to one sample, sequenced in a study of response to subunit inactivated influenza vaccine. TCRdb reprocessed the RT-PCR reads via MiXCR and lists one record per CDR3 protein. This table holds 250,000 to 350,000 distinct CDR3 sequences, approximately 21% found once. The specimen was PBMCs from blood, collected around 22 months after vaccination. All receptors come from a man aged 50 to 69 who received an inactivated influenza vaccine.

The chain has TRBV20-1 and TRBJ1-2, with D possibly being TRBD1 (6 bases). V was pared by 1 base and J by 1 base, with 16 bases between. This CDR3 contains 16 residues. The germline gives CDR1 DFQATT, CDR2 SNEGSKA (reference sequence). CDR3 DNA sequence: TGCAGTGCTAGAGCAAAGGGGGACCGCTATAACTATGGCTACACCTTC. Amino acid sequence: CSARAKGDRYNYGYTF.

The chain joins TRBV12-3 or TRBV12-4 to TRBJ1-1; maybe TRBD1 (6 bases). Trimming took 8 bases from V and 7 from J, leaving 14 bases between them. This CDR3 spans 12 amino acids. CDR3 sequence: CASSSGVGEAFF. As DNA, the CDR3 is TGTGCCAGCTCCTCAGGGGTAGGTGAAGCTTTCTTT.

The rearrangement uses TRBV30 and TRBJ1-1; TRBD1 aligns across 8 bases. Germline lookup yields CDR1 GTSNPN and CDR2 SVGIG (reference sequence). Trimming at V came to 4 bases and at J to 5 bases, leaving 9 bases not matched to a gene. The CDR3 sequence is 14 residues long. The CDR3 DNA reads as TGTGCCTGGACAGAACAGGGGGACGGAACTGAAGCTTTCTTT. This sequence encodes CAWTEQGDGTEAFF.

The rearrangement links TRBV5-5 to TRBJ2-3; 9 bases fit TRBD2. Germline trimming cut 0 bases from V and 2 bases from J; bases unmatched to any gene: 7. Germline lookup yields CDR1 SGHKS and CDR2 YYEKEE (reference sequence). The CDR3 is made up of 17 amino acids. Here the CDR3 DNA reads TGTGCCAGCAGCTTGGCCGAGACTAGCGGTGACACAGATACGCAGTATTTT. The encoded protein is CASSLAETSGDTDTQYF.

The rearrangement uses TRBV5-6 and TRBJ2-6; a weak D match, TRBD1 (6 bases). The V gene's germline CDR1 is SGHDT and CDR2 YYEEEE. This CDR3 contains 18 residues. Trimming cost V 2 bases and J 1 base, with 16 bases left between them. The CDR3 DNA sequence: TGTGCCAGCAGCTTCCGACAGGCCAGACTTTCTGGGGCCAACGTCCTGACTTTC. Translation: CASSFRQARLSGANVLTF.

The V call is TRBV7-9, the J call TRBJ2-7; tentatively, D is TRBD1 or TRBD2 (6 bases each). V lost 3 bases to trimming and J lost 1 base, with 16 bases between them. CDR1 and CDR2 (germline): SEHNR, FQNEAQ (reference sequence). CDR3 length: 16 residues. The CDR3 sequence is CASSFGGLGESYEQYF. For the CDR3, the DNA is TGTGCCAGCAGCTTTGGGGGGCTCGGAGAATCCTACGAGCAGTACTTC.

The V gene is TRBV4-3, the J gene TRBJ1-1; D not certain. The CDR3 contains 15 residues. Trimming pared 0 bases from V and 3 bases from J, leaving 11 bases between. The germline CDR1 and CDR2 sequences are LGHNA and YSLEER. The CDR3 sequence is CASSQEERKYTEAFF. The CDR3 coding sequence is TGCGCCAGCAGCCAAGAGGAAAGAAAGTACACTGAAGCTTTCTTT.

This clonotype appeared many times. The chain employs TRBV12-3 or TRBV12-4 and TRBJ2-5; unclear D gene. The CDR3 contains 11 residues. V dropped 6 bases and J dropped 5 bases, with 7 bases sitting between them. CDR3 loop: CASSAGETQYF. The DNA of the CDR3 is TGTGCCAGCAGCGCTGGTGAGACCCAGTACTTC.

This clonotype came up a few times. The V and J genes are TRBV29-1 and TRBJ2-4; weak D call: TRBD1 (6 bases). The ends were cut back, 5 bases at V and 2 bases at J, with 13 bases in the middle. The germline V gene encodes CDR1 SQVTM and CDR2 ANQGSEA. This CDR3 has 14 amino acids. The CDR3 spells CSVRSTGTKNIQYF. The CDR3 DNA follows: TGCAGCGTTCGATCCACAGGGACCAAAAACATTCAGTACTTC.

This clonotype came up many times. The rearrangement links TRBV28 to TRBJ1-6; D may be TRBD1 (6 bases). The germline gives CDR1 MDHEN, CDR2 SYDVKM. V lost 6 bases to trimming and J lost 2 bases, with 20 bases between them. This CDR3 has 18 residues. CDR3 in amino acids: CASSTTSGVPTYNSPLHF. The CDR3 DNA is TGTGCCAGCAGCACAACTTCAGGGGTGCCCACCTATAATTCACCCCTCCACTTT.

This sequence joins TRBV5-6 and TRBJ1-2, with D hard to call. CDR3 length: 16 amino acids. Trimming took off 0 bases at V and 6 bases at J, with 18 bases between the two ends. Germline assignment: CDR1 SGHDT and CDR2 YYEEEE. The CDR3 spells CASSLAATTLWDGYTF. The DNA of the CDR3 is TGTGCCAGCAGCTTGGCGGCCACGACACTTTGGGATGGCTACACCTTC.

The V and J genes are TRBV6-2 or TRBV6-3 and TRBJ2-7; 8 bases map to TRBD1. Germline loops: CDR1 MNHEY, CDR2 SVGEGT. V trimming: 2 bases; J trimming: 6 bases; junction bases outside the gene matches: 3. The CDR3 runs to 13 residues. CDR3 residues: CASSYAGQGEQYF. The CDR3 DNA follows: TGTGCCAGCAGTTACGCCGGACAGGGCGAGCAGTACTTC.

This chain uses TRBV5-1 with TRBJ2-1; TRBD1 matches 8 bases. The V and J ends lost 3 bases and 7 bases, in that order; junction bases with no gene match: 6. In germline, CDR1 is SGHRS, CDR2 YFSETQ. There are 14 residues in the CDR3. The DNA of the CDR3 is TGCGCCAGCAGCTGGACCGGACAGGGTAATGAGCAGTTCTTC. As protein: CASSWTGQGNEQFF.

This clonotype was counted ten times or more. The J gene is TRBJ1-1, the V gene TRBV11-2, with a possible D match to TRBD1 (6 bases). Germline V gives CDR1 SGHAT, CDR2 FQNNGV. V lost 4 bases and J lost 1, with 13 bases in between. The CDR3 has 15 residues. CDR3 nucleotides: TGTGCCAGCAGCTCTCGGGGGGCGCCGAACACTGAAGCTTTCTTT. Its protein is CASSSRGAPNTEAFF.

The table lists this clonotype with a few counts. The chain joins TRBV5-1 to TRBJ2-7; 8 bases are shared with TRBD2. Germline V lookup: CDR1 SGHRS, CDR2 YFSETQ. V gave up 4 bases and J gave up 0 bases; unmatched junction bases: 9. This CDR3 is 16 amino acids long. The CDR3 reads CASSPRGGLSSYEQYF. CDR3 sequence (DNA): TGCGCCAGCAGCCCCCGGGGGGGCCTAAGCTCCTACGAGCAGTACTTC.

V and J are TRBV14 and TRBJ1-3, with D unclear. CDR1 and CDR2 from the germline V gene are SGHDN and FVKESK. The V and J ends lost 4 bases and 4 bases respectively, with 14 bases between them. The CDR3 consists of 15 residues. The CDR3 protein is CASSRPDKRGNTIYF. In nucleotides, the CDR3 is TGTGCCAGCAGCCGACCCGACAAGCGAGGAAACACCATATATTTT.

This clonotype was counted a few times. The gene calls are TRBV28 and TRBJ1-1; unclear D gene. Germline V gene data show CDR1 as MDHEN and CDR2 as SYDVKM. V lost 1 base and J 0 bases, leaving 9 bases between the germline ends. The CDR3 contains 15 residues. The CDR3 is CASSLYARLNTEAFF. The CDR3 region has the DNA TGTGCCAGCAGTTTATACGCCAGATTGAACACTGAAGCTTTCTTT.

In this sample, this clonotype turned up a few times. The chain employs TRBV12-3 or TRBV12-4 and TRBJ2-2; 8 bases line up with TRBD1. V lost 6 bases, J lost 5 bases, and 2 bases stayed unmatched. This CDR3 is built from 13 residues. The CDR3 loop reads CASRRTGTGELFF. The CDR3 coding sequence is TGTGCCAGCAGACGGACAGGGACCGGGGAGCTGTTTTTT.

The chain employs TRBV5-4 and TRBJ2-2; D is ambiguous. CDR1 and CDR2 (germline): SGHNT, YYREEE (reference sequence). The CDR3 consists of 15 residues. Trimming pared 0 bases from V and 2 bases from J, leaving 8 bases between. CDR3 nucleotide sequence: TGTGCCAGCAGCTTGGCCGGTCTCAACACCGGGGAGCTGTTTTTT. The encoded protein is CASSLAGLNTGELFF.

This clonotype was found many times. This rearrangement joins TRBV7-2 to TRBJ1-3; D unresolved. CDR1 is SGHTA and CDR2 is FQGNSA in the germline V gene. The V end was cut by 6 bases, the J end by 6 bases, with 12 bases between. The CDR3 spans 13 residues. The CDR3 sequence: CASRVGGENTIYF. CDR3 nucleotides: TGTGCCAGCAGAGTTGGCGGGGAAAACACCATATATTTT.

The CDR3 sequence: CSVKQGASDTQYF. CDR3 coding DNA: TGCAGCGTTAAACAGGGGGCGTCAGATACGCAGTATTTT. The rearrangement links TRBV29-1 to TRBJ2-3; 9 bases align to TRBD1. Unmatched junction bases numbered 4, after V lost 5 bases and J lost 4 bases. The germline CDR1 and CDR2 sequences are SQVTM and ANQGSEA. The CDR3 consists of 13 residues.

This clonotype was detected ten times or more. The gene calls are TRBV4-2 and TRBJ1-1; tentative D call: TRBD1 (5 bases). The CDR3 loop spans 16 amino acids. Germline V lookup: CDR1 LGHNA, CDR2 YNFKEQ. Trimming took off 1 base at V and 6 bases at J, with 18 bases between the two ends. CDR3 nucleotide sequence: TGTGCCAGCAGCCAAGCGACGTGGGGGTTATCTTCTGAAGCTTTCTTT. Protein product: CASSQATWGLSSEAFF.

The CDR3 nucleotides read TGCGCCAGCAGCCAAGGTGTGGGACCAGACACAGATACGCAGTATTTT. Protein: CASSQGVGPDTDTQYF. This chain links TRBV4-3 with TRBJ2-3, with D possibly called TRBD1 or TRBD2 (5 bases each). The CDR3 length is 16 residues. Germline values: CDR1 LGHNA, CDR2 YSLEER. Trimming removed 1 base at V and 2 bases at J, with 13 bases between.